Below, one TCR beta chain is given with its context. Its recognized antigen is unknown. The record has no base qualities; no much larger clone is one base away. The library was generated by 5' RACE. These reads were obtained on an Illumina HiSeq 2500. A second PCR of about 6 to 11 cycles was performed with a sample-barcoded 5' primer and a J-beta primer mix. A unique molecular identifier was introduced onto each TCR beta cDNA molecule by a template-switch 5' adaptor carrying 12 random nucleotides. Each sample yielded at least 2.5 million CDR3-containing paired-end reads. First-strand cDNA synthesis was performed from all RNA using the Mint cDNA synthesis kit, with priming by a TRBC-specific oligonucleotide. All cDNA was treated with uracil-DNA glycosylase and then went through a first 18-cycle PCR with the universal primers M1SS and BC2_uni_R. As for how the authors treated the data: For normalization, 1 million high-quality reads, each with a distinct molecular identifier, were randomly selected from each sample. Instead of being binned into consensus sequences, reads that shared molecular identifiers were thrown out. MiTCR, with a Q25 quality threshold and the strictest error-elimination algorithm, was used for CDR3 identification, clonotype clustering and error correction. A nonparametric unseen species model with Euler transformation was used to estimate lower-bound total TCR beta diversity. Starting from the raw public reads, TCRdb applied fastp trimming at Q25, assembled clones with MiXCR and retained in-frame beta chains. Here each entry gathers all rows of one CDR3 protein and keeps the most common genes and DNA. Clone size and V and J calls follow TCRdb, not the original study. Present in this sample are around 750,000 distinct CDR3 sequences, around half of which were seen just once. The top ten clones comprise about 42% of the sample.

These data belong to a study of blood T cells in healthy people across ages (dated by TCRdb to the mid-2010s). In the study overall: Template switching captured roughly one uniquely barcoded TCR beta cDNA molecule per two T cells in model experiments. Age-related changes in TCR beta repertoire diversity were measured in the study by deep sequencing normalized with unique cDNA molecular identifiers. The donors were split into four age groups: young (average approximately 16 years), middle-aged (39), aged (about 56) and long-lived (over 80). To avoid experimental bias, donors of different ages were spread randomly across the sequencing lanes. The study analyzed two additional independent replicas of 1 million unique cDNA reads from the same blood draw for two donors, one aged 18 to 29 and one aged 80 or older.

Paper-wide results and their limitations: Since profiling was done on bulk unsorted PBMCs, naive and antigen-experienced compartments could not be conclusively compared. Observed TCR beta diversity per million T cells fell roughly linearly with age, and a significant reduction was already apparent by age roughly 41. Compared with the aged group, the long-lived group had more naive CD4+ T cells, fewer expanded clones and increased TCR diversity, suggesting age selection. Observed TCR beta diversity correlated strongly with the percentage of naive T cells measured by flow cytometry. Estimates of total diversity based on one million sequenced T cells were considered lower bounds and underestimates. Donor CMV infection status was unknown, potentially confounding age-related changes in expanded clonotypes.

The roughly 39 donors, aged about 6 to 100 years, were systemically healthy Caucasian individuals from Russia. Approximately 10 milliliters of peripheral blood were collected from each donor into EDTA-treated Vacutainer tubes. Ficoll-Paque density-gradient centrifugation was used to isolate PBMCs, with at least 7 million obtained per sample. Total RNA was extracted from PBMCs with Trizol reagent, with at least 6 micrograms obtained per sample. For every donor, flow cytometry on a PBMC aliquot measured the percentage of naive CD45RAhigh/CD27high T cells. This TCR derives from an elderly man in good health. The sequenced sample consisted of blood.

The DNA sequence is given as TGTGTCAACAGCTTAGGAGGCCAGGGGGCCGCCAAAAACATTCAGTACTTC. Its amino acids are CVNSLGGQGAAKNIQYF. Recombination joined TRBV7-9 with TRBJ2-4; 8 bases in the middle match TRBD1. Based on the germline V gene (reference sequence), the CDR1 and CDR2 sequences are SEHNR and FQNEAQ. Inclusive of the bounding cysteine and phenylalanine, the CDR3 is 17 residues long. The DNA shown is the 51-base CDR3, in frame from base 1.